The 28 T cell receptor beta chains below all came from one sample that was sequenced in a study of brain T cells in children with intractable seizures. Generated by immunoSEQ multiplex PCR, the TCRdb table keeps only in-frame clones and is missing some. The table records under 150,000 clones, around 94% of them present only once. Sequencing was performed on peripheral blood, taken at surgery. These receptors were collected from a boy younger than two with hemimegalencephaly and intractable seizures.

The chain couples TRBV13 to TRBJ1-2; D may be TRBD1 (5 bases). Per the germline V gene, CDR1 is PRHDT and CDR2 is FYEKMQ (reference sequence). V was shortened by 5 bases and J by 4 bases, with 17 bases between the two germline ends. The CDR3 consists of 15 residues. CDR3 sequence: CASSLNLGRVYGYTF. For the CDR3, the DNA is TGTGCCAGCAGCCTCAATTTGGGGCGCGTCTATGGCTACACCTTC.

This clone has a single count. The chain couples TRBV5-1 to TRBJ2-7, with D perhaps TRBD1 (5 bases). V lost 4 bases and J lost 0, with 14 bases in between. The germline V gene has CDR1 SGHRS and CDR2 YFSETQ. This CDR3 is 15 amino acids long. CDR3 sequence: CASSPLAGHSYEQYF. The CDR3, as DNA: TGCGCCAGCAGCCCCTTGGCCGGACACTCCTACGAGCAGTACTTC.

V gene TRBV6-6 combines with J gene TRBJ2-3, with D perhaps matching TRBD1 (5 bases). V lost 2 bases to trimming and J lost 5 bases, with 14 bases between them. Germline-derived CDR1 and CDR2 are MNHNY and SVGAGI (reference sequence). This CDR3 is 15 amino acids long. The CDR3 coding sequence is TGTGCCAGCAGTTACGCACTCGAAAGGGGAGATACGCAGTATTTT. This gives the protein CASSYALERGDTQYF.

The chain is built from TRBV3-1 (or the pseudogene TRBV3-2) and TRBJ2-1; 10 bases are shared with TRBD2. The CDR3 sequence is 18 residues long. After removal of 1 base from V and 7 bases from J, the junction contained 13 bases not matched to a gene. Germline CDR1 reads LGHDT; CDR2 reads YNNKEL (reference sequence). This chain's CDR3 is CASSQGAFTSGMENEQFF. The CDR3 DNA reads TGTGCCAGCAGCCAAGGAGCGTTCACTAGCGGGATGGAGAATGAGCAGTTCTTC.

The rearrangement uses TRBV11-3 and TRBJ2-1; perhaps TRBD1 as D (5 bases). Germline V lookup: CDR1 SGHNT, CDR2 YENEEA. The CDR3 extends over 12 amino acids. Trimming shortened V by 4 bases and J by 6 bases, and 7 bases separated the two germline ends. The CDR3 spells CASSSRGNEQFF. The DNA of the CDR3 is TGTGCCAGCAGCTCTAGGGGCAATGAGCAGTTCTTC.

The rearrangement joins TRBV29-1 to TRBJ2-1; D remains ambiguous. Germline V gene lookup returns CDR1 SQVTM and CDR2 ANQGSEA. The CDR3 runs 12 residues. Trimming shortened V by 0 bases and J by 10 bases, and 10 bases separated the two germline ends. The DNA for the CDR3 is TGCAGCGTTGAAGAATCAGCCCCCGAGCAGTTCTTC. The encoded protein is CSVEESAPEQFF.

The chain employs TRBV27 and TRBJ2-7, with a weak D call TRBD1 (6 bases). Germline CDR1 MNHEY, CDR2 SMNVEV (reference sequence). The V and J ends lost 6 bases and 2 bases respectively, with 14 bases between them. This CDR3 has 14 residues. In DNA, the CDR3 is TGTGCCAGCAGAAGGGGGTTGGGAGCCTACGAGCAGTACTTC. This encodes CASRRGLGAYEQYF.

This clone was seen a single time. The rearrangement joins TRBV7-9 to TRBJ2-2; D is unresolved. The CDR3 is 16 amino acids. V lost 5 bases, J lost 0 bases, and 13 bases lay in between. Germline V gene sequence: CDR1 SEHNR, CDR2 FQNEAQ (reference sequence). CDR3 amino acids: CASSPTTRTNTGELFF. The DNA of the CDR3 is TGTGCCAGCAGCCCTACGACACGAACGAACACCGGGGAGCTGTTTTTT.

The genes are TRBV24-1 and TRBJ2-1; 9 nucleotides agree with TRBD2. From germline, CDR1 is KGHDR and CDR2 SFDVKD. V lost 1 base and J lost 4; bases outside the gene matches: 10. This CDR3 contains 18 residues. As DNA, the CDR3 is TGTGCCACCAGTGATTTCCTAGCGGGAAGTGGCAAATACAATGAGCAGTTCTTC. It specifies CATSDFLAGSGKYNEQFF.

This chain uses TRBV11-3 with TRBJ2-3, with TRBD2 identical over 11 bases. The CDR3 is 16 residues long. The junction had 6 bases not matched to a gene; V was cut back by 1 base and J by 6 bases. Germline assignment: CDR1 SGHNT and CDR2 YENEEA. The CDR3 spells CASSLAVRLAGDTQYF. CDR3 DNA: TGTGCCAGCAGCTTAGCGGTCCGACTAGCGGGGGATACGCAGTATTTT.

CDR3 sequence reads: CASSPRTSANYNEQFF. In nucleotides, the CDR3 is TGTGCCAGCAGCCCCAGGACTAGCGCTAACTACAATGAGCAGTTCTTC. The rearrangement links TRBV5-4 to TRBJ2-1; 9 nucleotides align to TRBD2. Germline CDR1 reads SGHNT; CDR2 reads YYREEE (reference sequence). V shed 4 bases, J shed 3 bases, and the junction held 8 bases outside the gene matches. The CDR3 is 16 residues long.

The J gene is TRBJ2-5, the V gene TRBV7-9, with 7 bases lining up with TRBD1. The ends lost 4 bases at V and 5 bases at J; junction bases unmatched: 4. This CDR3 contains 13 residues. Germline lookup yields CDR1 SEHNR and CDR2 FQNEAQ (reference sequence). CDR3: CASSYPRGETQYF. The CDR3 region has the DNA TGTGCCAGCAGCTATCCCAGGGGGGAGACCCAGTACTTC.

The chain links TRBV7-2 to TRBJ2-1, with unresolved D. Trimming left V 8 bases short and J 3 bases short, with 11 bases between. The CDR3 totals 13 residues. Germline V gene data show CDR1 as SGHTA and CDR2 as FQGNSA. This chain's CDR3 is CASLHENYNEQFF. In nucleotides, the CDR3 is TGTGCCAGCCTCCACGAGAACTACAATGAGCAGTTCTTC.

This clone was observed a single time. The chain recombines TRBV5-1 with TRBJ1-1; no clear D. The CDR3 is 14 residues long. V lost 5 bases and J lost 1, with 12 bases in between. Germline lookup yields CDR1 SGHRS and CDR2 YFSETQ. In DNA, the CDR3 is TGCGCCAGCAGGCCCACGGCCGCGAACACTGAAGCTTTCTTT. Protein sequence: CASRPTAANTEAFF.

This sequence joins TRBV4-3 and TRBJ2-3; weak D call: TRBD2 (5 bases). CDR3 length: 14 amino acids. V dropped 4 bases and J dropped 6 bases, with 14 bases sitting between them. Germline V gene sequence: CDR1 LGHNA, CDR2 YSLEER. CDR3 in DNA: TGCGCCAGCAGCCCGGCAAGACCGGGGGATACGCAGTATTTT. It encodes CASSPARPGDTQYF.

The chain is built from TRBV12-3 or TRBV12-4 and TRBJ1-1; D gene uncertain. The V end was cut by 1 base, the J end by 1 base, with 4 bases between. CDR3 length: 13 amino acids. The CDR3 protein is CASSLGKNTEAFF. The CDR3 DNA reads as TGTGCCAGCAGTTTAGGCAAGAACACTGAAGCTTTCTTT.

The chain combines TRBV7-2 with TRBJ2-7; 8 bases map to TRBD1. Losses at the gene ends were 1 base for V and 2 bases for J; bases not matched to a gene: 4. Germline V gives CDR1 SGHTA, CDR2 FQGNSA. This CDR3 is 15 amino acids long. CDR3 nucleotide sequence: TGTGCCAGCAGCTTAGTTGCACAGGGGGCCTACGAGCAGTACTTC. Protein sequence: CASSLVAQGAYEQYF.

This chain uses TRBV24-1 with TRBJ2-3; 11 bases map to TRBD1. The length of the CDR3 is 15 residues. J lost 3 bases, V lost 5 bases, and 3 bases had no gene match. From germline, CDR1 is KGHDR and CDR2 SFDVKD. The CDR3 region has the DNA TGTGCCACCAGTGGGGGACAGGGGGGGACAGATACGCAGTATTTT. This codes for CATSGGQGGTDTQYF.

The rearrangement uses TRBV19 and TRBJ2-7; D ambiguous. The CDR3 has 13 residues. Looked up from germline, CDR1 is LNHDA and CDR2 is SQIVND (reference sequence). The V gene lost 3 bases and the J gene lost 6 bases, with 12 bases spanning the gap. CDR3: CASSIPPGFEQYF. The CDR3, as DNA: TGTGCCAGTAGTATCCCTCCCGGCTTCGAGCAGTACTTC.

The V and J genes are TRBV7-8 and TRBJ1-4; D not certain. CDR1 and CDR2 from the germline V gene are SGHVS and FQNEAQ. Trimming shortened V by 1 base and J by 5 bases, and 11 bases separated the two germline ends. The CDR3 sequence is 15 residues long. CDR3: CASSLGRMGNEKLFF. DNA for the CDR3: TGTGCCAGCAGCTTAGGGAGGATGGGAAATGAAAAACTGTTTTTT.

The chain is built from TRBV24-1 and TRBJ1-1; D may be TRBD1 (6 bases). Trimming took off 10 bases at V and 1 base at J, with 12 bases between the two ends. Germline V gene lookup returns CDR1 KGHDR and CDR2 SFDVKD. CDR3 size: 13 residues. Here the CDR3 DNA reads TGTGCCACTAAAGAGGGGGGGAACACTGAAGCTTTCTTT. Its translation: CATKEGGNTEAFF.

V gene TRBV19 combines with J gene TRBJ1-3; D unresolved. This CDR3 comprises 13 residues. Trimming cost V 9 bases and J 1 base, with 10 bases left between them. The germline gives CDR1 LNHDA, CDR2 SQIVND (reference sequence). CDR3 DNA: TGTGCCAGCGGCGGGGATTCTGGAAACACCATATATTTT. It yields the protein CASGGDSGNTIYF.

V gene TRBV14 combines with J gene TRBJ1-2, with D possibly TRBD1 on 5 matching bases. CDR3 length: 15 residues. V shed 4 bases and J shed 5 bases, with 17 bases lying between them. The germline V gene has CDR1 SGHDN and CDR2 FVKESK. CDR3 sequence: CASSPLKGARYGYTF. The CDR3 DNA sequence: TGTGCCAGCAGCCCTCTAAAAGGGGCGCGGTATGGCTACACCTTC.

The chain employs TRBV5-5 and TRBJ2-7, with D uncertain. The CDR3 runs 12 residues. The V end lost 3 bases, the J end lost 4 bases, and 8 bases lay between the germline ends. CDR1 SGHKS and CDR2 YYEKEE come from the germline V gene (reference sequence). In DNA form, the CDR3 reads TGTGCCAGCAGCTCACTGGGGTACGAGCAGTACTTC. Its translation: CASSSLGYEQYF.

This chain links TRBV18 with TRBJ1-1; 7 nucleotides match TRBD1. Germline V lookup: CDR1 KGHSH, CDR2 LQKENI. With V trimmed by 3 bases and J by 1 base, 5 bases remained unmatched. The CDR3 runs to 15 residues. The CDR3 sequence: CASSPPGQQNTEAFF. The CDR3 DNA follows: TGTGCCAGCTCACCGCCGGGACAGCAGAACACTGAAGCTTTCTTT.

V and J are TRBV25-1 and TRBJ2-7; TRBD2 matches 9 bases. The length of the CDR3 is 18 residues. V was clipped by 2 bases and J by 5 bases; unmatched bases: 16. CDR1 MGHDK and CDR2 SYGVNS come from the germline V gene. CDR3 nucleotide sequence: TGTGCCAGCAGTGAACGTAAGGGAGGTGGCGGGAGGGTCCACGAGCAGTACTTC. This encodes CASSERKGGGGRVHEQYF.

The rearrangement joins TRBV3-1 (or the pseudogene TRBV3-2) to TRBJ2-1; D possibly corresponds to TRBD2 (6 bases). Trimming cost V 1 base and J 2 bases, with 12 bases left between them. The CDR3 is 16 residues long. Germline lookup yields CDR1 LGHDT and CDR2 YNNKEL (reference sequence). The CDR3 here is CASSQGAGKTYNEQFF. Written as DNA, the CDR3 is TGTGCCAGCAGCCAAGGGGCGGGAAAGACCTACAATGAGCAGTTCTTC.

The chain links TRBV29-1 to TRBJ2-4, with 8 bases aligning to TRBD1. The trim removed 6 bases at V and 8 bases at J, leaving 9 bases unmatched. Per the germline V gene, CDR1 is SQVTM and CDR2 is ANQGSEA. There are 13 residues in the CDR3. This CDR3 is CSVVGTGQDIQYF. The CDR3 coding sequence is TGCAGCGTGGTTGGGACAGGTCAGGACATTCAGTACTTC.